The 16 T cell receptor beta chains below all came from one sample that was sequenced in a study of cytomegalovirus exposure and HLA in healthy donors. Produced via immunoSEQ multiplex PCR; TCRdb's table is partial and in-frame only. The sample carries around 300,000 clones, just over 85% recorded once. The sequencing input was PBMCs. These receptors originate from a woman between 18 and 29 years old in good health and CMV-seronegative.

This clone was counted a single time. The V gene is TRBV7-9, the J gene TRBJ2-1; 9 bases are a match to TRBD1. After removal of 5 bases from V and 8 bases from J, the junction contained 13 bases not matched to a gene. The germline gives CDR1 SEHNR, CDR2 FQNEAQ (reference sequence). This CDR3 is 16 amino acids long. The CDR3 region is CASSPSSGTGSYEQFF. In DNA, the CDR3 is TGTGCCAGCAGCCCGAGTTCCGGGACAGGGTCGTATGAGCAGTTCTTC.

The genes are TRBV5-6 and TRBJ1-2, with a possible D match to TRBD1 (5 bases). The CDR3 is 14 amino acids. From germline, CDR1 is SGHDT and CDR2 YYEEEE. With 0 bases removed from V and 3 bases from J, the gap between germline ends came to 9 bases. CDR3 DNA: TGTGCCAGCAGCTTGGGACAGTTCCACTATGGCTACACCTTC. It encodes CASSLGQFHYGYTF.

The chain has TRBV7-8 and TRBJ2-1; D is perhaps TRBD1 or TRBD2 (9 bases each). Per the germline V gene, CDR1 is SGHVS and CDR2 is FQNEAQ. The CDR3 runs 18 residues. With 3 bases removed from V and 8 bases from J, the gap between germline ends came to 26 bases. CDR3 sequence reads: CASSFGQGLAGSVHEQFF. The CDR3 region has the DNA TGTGCCAGCAGCTTCGGACAGGGGCTAGCGGGATCTGTCCATGAGCAGTTCTTC.

The V gene is TRBV15, the J gene TRBJ1-2; TRBD1 agrees at 7 bases. CDR1 and CDR2 (germline): LNHNV, YYDKDF (reference sequence). The junction had 3 bases not matched to a gene; V was cut back by 4 bases and J by 4 bases. The CDR3 is made up of 13 amino acids. In DNA, the CDR3 is TGTGCCACCAGCACAACAGGGGCCTATGGCTACACCTTC. Residues: CATSTTGAYGYTF.

The chain carries TRBV9 and TRBJ1-1; D is possibly TRBD1 (6 bases). Germline CDR1 and CDR2: SGDLS and YYNGEE. V was trimmed by 5 bases and J by 0 bases, leaving 11 bases between them. The CDR3 has 14 amino acids. For the CDR3, the DNA is TGTGCCAGCAGGTCAGGGGTAATGAACACTGAAGCTTTCTTT. Its protein product is CASRSGVMNTEAFF.

The rearrangement uses TRBV4-1 and TRBJ1-2; a weak D match, TRBD1 (6 bases). V lost 4 bases and J 7 bases, leaving 13 bases between the germline ends. Germline values: CDR1 MGHRA, CDR2 YSYEKL. The CDR3 covers 13 residues. The CDR3 nucleotides read TGCGCCAGCAGCCGGACAGTATACAGTGGCTACACCTTC. The encoded protein is CASSRTVYSGYTF.

V is TRBV27 and J is TRBJ1-2, with D possibly matching TRBD1 (5 bases). This CDR3 is built from 16 residues. Looked up from germline, CDR1 is MNHEY and CDR2 is SMNVEV (reference sequence). With 5 bases removed from V and 5 bases from J, the gap between germline ends came to 21 bases. This CDR3 is CASSRGDGPIIYGYTF. In nucleotides, the CDR3 is TGTGCCAGCAGTCGGGGGGATGGTCCCATAATTTATGGCTACACCTTC.

This chain connects TRBV30 to TRBJ2-3; TRBD1 is a possible D gene (6 bases). Germline CDR1 and CDR2: GTSNPN and SVGIG (reference sequence). The CDR3 has 13 residues. The V end was cut by 0 bases, the J end by 9 bases, with 13 bases between. As DNA, the CDR3 is TGTGCCTGGAGTGTAACGGAAAGGGGGACGCAGTATTTT. It encodes CAWSVTERGTQYF. Variable domain in full (rest from reference TRBV30 and TRBJ2-3): SQTIHQWPATLVQPVGSPLSLECTVEGTSNPNLYWYRQAAGRGLQLLFYSVGIGQISSEVPQNLSASRPQDRQFILSSKKLLLSDSGFYLCAWSVTERGTQYFGPGTRLTVL.

The chain has TRBV7-6 and TRBJ2-1, with 10 bases that match TRBD1. The junction had 4 bases not matched to a gene; V was cut back by 5 bases and J by 6 bases. CDR3 length: 14 amino acids. Germline V gene sequence: CDR1 SGHVS, CDR2 FNYEAQ. CDR3 in DNA: TGTGCCAGCAGCCCATGGACAGGGGGCAATGAGCAGTTCTTC. This sequence encodes CASSPWTGGNEQFF.

The chain has TRBV11-3 and TRBJ1-1; D may be TRBD1 (6 bases). The CDR3 is 13 residues long. Germline values: CDR1 SGHNT, CDR2 YENEEA. Deletions cut 5 bases from V and 6 bases from J, with 13 bases between. CDR3 protein: CASSNTGSSEAFF. CDR3 nucleotides: TGTGCCAGCAGCAACACAGGGTCATCTGAAGCTTTCTTT. Supplemented by reference TRBV11-3 and TRBJ1-1, the full variable domain reads EAGVVQSPRYKIIEKKQPVAFWCNPISGHNTLYWYLQNLGQGPELLIRYENEEAVDDSQLPKDRFSAERLKGVDSTLKIQPAELGDSAVYLCASSNTGSSEAFFGQGTRLTVV.

This chain links TRBV15 with TRBJ1-3; no definite D call. The V end lost 1 base, the J end lost 8 bases, and 12 bases lay between the germline ends. Per germline, CDR1 LNHNV and CDR2 YYDKDF (reference sequence). This CDR3 spans 14 amino acids. The CDR3: CATSRGGATDTIYF. In DNA, the CDR3 is TGTGCCACCAGCAGAGGGGGAGCTACCGACACCATATATTTT.

This clone was seen a few times. CDR3 in DNA: TGCGCCAGCAGTCCCGGTGATCAGCCCCAGCATTTT. Protein: CASSPGDQPQHF. This chain links TRBV10-1 with TRBJ1-5; no clear D. Trimming pared 5 bases from V and 5 bases from J, leaving 7 bases between. The CDR3 length is 12 residues. Germline V gene data show CDR1 as WNHNN and CDR2 as SYGVQD (reference sequence).

The chain employs TRBV9 and TRBJ2-7; D remains unclear. CDR3 length equals 14 residues. Looked up from germline, CDR1 is SGDLS and CDR2 is YYNGEE. Trimming took off 4 bases at V and 1 base at J, with 12 bases between the two ends. The DNA of the CDR3 is TGTGCCAGCAGCTCCCACCCGACTTCCTACGAGCAGTACTTC. The encoded protein is CASSSHPTSYEQYF.

V and J are TRBV30 and TRBJ1-1; no clear D gene. CDR3 length equals 9 residues. The germline V gene encodes CDR1 GTSNPN and CDR2 SVGIG (reference sequence). The CDR3 loop is CALGHEAFF. CDR3 bases: TGTGCACTAGGCCATGAAGCTTTCTTT.

V usage is TRBV11-2 and J usage is TRBJ1-2; TRBD1 is a possible D gene (6 bases). Trimming stripped 4 bases from V and 5 bases from J, with 17 bases between. This CDR3 contains 15 residues. CDR1 is SGHAT, CDR2 FQNNGV, per germline. CDR3 residues: CASSWGSRGAYGYTF. CDR3 DNA: TGTGCCAGCAGCTGGGGAAGCCGGGGGGCATATGGCTACACCTTC.

The chain carries TRBV10-3 and TRBJ2-1, with D perhaps matching TRBD1 (5 bases). V lost 2 bases, J lost 2 bases, and 10 bases lay in between. Germline CDR1 is ENHRY and CDR2 is SYGVKD. This CDR3 is 15 amino acids long. The CDR3 reads CAISEVRAPYNEQFF. CDR3 in DNA: TGTGCCATCAGTGAGGTCAGGGCCCCCTACAATGAGCAGTTCTTC.